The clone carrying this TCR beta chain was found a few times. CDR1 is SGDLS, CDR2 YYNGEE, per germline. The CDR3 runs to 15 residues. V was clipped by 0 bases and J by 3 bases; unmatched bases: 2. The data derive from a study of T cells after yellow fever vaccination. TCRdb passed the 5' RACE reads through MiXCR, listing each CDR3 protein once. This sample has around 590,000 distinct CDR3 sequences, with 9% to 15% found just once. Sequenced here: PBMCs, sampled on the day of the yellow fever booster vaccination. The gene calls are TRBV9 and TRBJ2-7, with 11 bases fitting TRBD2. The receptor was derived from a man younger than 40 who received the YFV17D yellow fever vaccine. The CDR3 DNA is TGTGCCAGCAGCGTAGGACTAGCGGGAAACTACGAGCAGTACTTC. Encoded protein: CASSVGLAGNYEQYF.